This T cell receptor (beta chain) was identified during a study of identifying expanded T cells in peripheral blood. Overall study results and limits: Across healthy donors, higher total template counts meant significantly greater approximately two-week count variance. Technical replicates showed around 1.3 changed clones; two weeks approximately 16; four weeks 19.

Worth noting for this clone: Its antigen is currently unknown.

The CDR3 contains 14 residues. V dropped 3 bases and J dropped 1; count of bases not matched to a gene: 1. Per the germline V gene, CDR1 is WNHNN and CDR2 is SYGVQD (reference sequence). During the collection period, no donor immune events like infections were recorded. The table came from immunoSEQ multiplex PCR; TCRdb's copy has only in-frame clones and leaves some out. This table has 100,000 to 150,000 clones, 75% to 90% appearing once. The specimen sequenced was blood. The receptor's source is a person between 18 and 75 years old in good health. This chain links TRBV10-1 with TRBJ2-5; 8 bases match TRBD2. The CDR3 spells CASSDTSGQETQYF. CDR3 bases: TGCGCCAGCAGTGACACTAGCGGCCAAGAGACCCAGTACTTC.